Here is one TCR beta chain with its context. This specimen belongs to a study of blood T cell repertoires in COVID-19. This table comes from immunoSEQ multiplex PCR, and its TCRdb copy is limited to in-frame clones, with some not included. The sample contains tens of thousands of clones, approximately 83% of which appear only once. CDR3 length equals 16 residues. Germline CDR1 reads WNHNN; CDR2 reads SYGVQD (reference sequence). The ends lost 0 bases at V and 7 bases at J; junction bases unmatched: 6. The receptor was derived from a man aged 35-49 years with acute or convalescent COVID-19. V usage is TRBV10-1 and J usage is TRBJ2-3; 11 positions match TRBD2. Sequencing input: peripheral blood. The CDR3 region is CASSESGGTSGNTQYF. In DNA form, the CDR3 reads TGCGCCAGCAGTGAGTCAGGAGGGACTAGCGGTAATACGCAGTATTTT.